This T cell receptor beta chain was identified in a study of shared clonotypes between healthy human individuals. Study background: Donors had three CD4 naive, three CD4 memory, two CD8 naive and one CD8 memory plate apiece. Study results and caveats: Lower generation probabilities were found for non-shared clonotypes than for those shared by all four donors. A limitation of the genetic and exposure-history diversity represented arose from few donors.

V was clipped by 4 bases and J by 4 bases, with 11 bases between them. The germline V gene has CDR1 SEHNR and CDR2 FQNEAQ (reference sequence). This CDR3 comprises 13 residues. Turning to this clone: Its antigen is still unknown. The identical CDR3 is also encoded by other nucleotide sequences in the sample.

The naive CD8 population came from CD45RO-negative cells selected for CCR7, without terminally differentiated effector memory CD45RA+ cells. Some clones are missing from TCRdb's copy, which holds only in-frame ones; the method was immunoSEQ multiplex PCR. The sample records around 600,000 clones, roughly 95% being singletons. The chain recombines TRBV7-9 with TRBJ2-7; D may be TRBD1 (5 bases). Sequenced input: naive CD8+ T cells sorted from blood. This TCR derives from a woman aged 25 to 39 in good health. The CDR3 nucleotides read TGTGCCAGCAGCTCCCCTCAGGGATACGAGCAGTACTTC. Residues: CASSSPQGYEQYF.